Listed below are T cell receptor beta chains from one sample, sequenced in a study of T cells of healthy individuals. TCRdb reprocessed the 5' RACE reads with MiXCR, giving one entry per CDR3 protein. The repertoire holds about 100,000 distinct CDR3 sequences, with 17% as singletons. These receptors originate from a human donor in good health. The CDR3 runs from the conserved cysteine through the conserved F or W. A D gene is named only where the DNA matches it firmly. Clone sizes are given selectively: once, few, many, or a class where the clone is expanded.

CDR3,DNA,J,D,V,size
CASNRGAYNEQFF,TGCGCCAGCAACCGGGGCGCCTACAATGAGCAGTTCTTC,TRBJ2-1,-,TRBV5-1,-
CASSLDPRTRNEQYF,TGTGCCAGCAGCTTAGATCCCAGGACAAGAAACGAGCAGTACTTC,TRBJ2-7,-,TRBV11-2,-
CASSIGDYNIQYF,TGTGCCAGTAGTATAGGGGACTACAACATTCAGTACTTC,TRBJ2-4,TRBD2,TRBV6-5,-
CASSLTGALLSSYNEQFF,TGTGCCAGCAGCTTGACGGGGGCCCTCCTTAGCTCCTACAATGAGCAGTTCTTC,TRBJ2-1,-,TRBV7-3,many
CSVGDPYGYTF,TGCAGCGTTGGGGATCCCTATGGCTACACCTTC,TRBJ1-2,-,TRBV29-1,many
CSARRFVSSSTDTQYF,TGCAGTGCTAGACGCTTTGTAAGCTCTAGCACAGATACGCAGTATTTT,TRBJ2-3,-,TRBV20-1,few
CASSLRDRGREKLFF,TGTGCCAGCAGCCTTCGGGACAGGGGTCGTGAAAAACTGTTTTTT,TRBJ1-4,TRBD1,TRBV7-3,few
CAIREDTSYEQYF,TGTGCCATTCGGGAGGATACCTCCTACGAGCAGTACTTC,TRBJ2-7,TRBD2,TRBV10-3,-
CASSFNRNNEKLFF,TGTGCCAGCAGTTTTAACAGGAATAATGAAAAACTGTTTTTT,TRBJ1-4,-,TRBV28,-
CASSLAGLTNTGELFF,TGTGCCAGCAGCCTAGCGGGACTCACGAACACCGGGGAGCTGTTTTTT,TRBJ2-2,TRBD2,TRBV12-3/TRBV12-4,-
CATSDLVIGQGASTGELFF,TGTGCCACCAGTGATTTGGTGATCGGACAGGGGGCTAGCACCGGGGAGCTGTTTTTT,TRBJ2-2,TRBD1,TRBV24-1,few
CATSDSDRAGETQYF,TGTGCCACCAGTGATTCGGACAGGGCGGGGGAGACCCAGTACTTC,TRBJ2-5,TRBD1,TRBV24-1,-
CASSLDRNTGYTF,TGTGCCAGCAGCTTAGACAGGAATACTGGCTACACCTTC,TRBJ1-2,-,TRBV7-2,-
CASSFWQGIAKEKLFF,TGTGCCAGCAGCTTTTGGCAGGGGATCGCAAAAGAAAAACTGTTTTTT,TRBJ1-4,-,TRBV5-6,-
CASSLASHMNTGELFF,TGCGCCAGCAGCTTGGCCTCCCATATGAACACCGGGGAGCTGTTTTTT,TRBJ2-2,-,TRBV5-1,few
CASSRRVFLSTDTQYF,TGTGCCAGCAGCCGGCGGGTCTTTCTTAGCACAGATACGCAGTATTTT,TRBJ2-3,-,TRBV11-2,few
CASSVESDYDTQYF,TGTGCCAGCAGCGTAGAATCTGATTACGATACGCAGTATTTT,TRBJ2-3,-,TRBV9,-
CASSFPPGAGGYTF,TGTGCCAGCAGCTTTCCTCCAGGGGCTGGTGGCTACACCTTC,TRBJ1-2,-,TRBV7-9,-
CASSSDSKPRFF,TGTGCCAGCAGCTCGGACTCAAAACCGAGGTTCTTC,TRBJ2-1,-,TRBV7-8,many
CASRHYPGTGSGNTIYF,TGTGCAAGTCGCCACTACCCTGGGACAGGCTCTGGAAACACCATATATTTT,TRBJ1-3,-,TRBV12-2,-
CASSYPKTSGSPYEQYF,TGTGCCAGCAGTTACCCAAAGACTAGCGGGAGTCCTTACGAGCAGTACTTC,TRBJ2-7,TRBD2,TRBV6-6,-
CASRLSISGNTIYF,TGTGCCAGCAGACTCTCGATCTCTGGAAACACCATATATTTT,TRBJ1-3,-,TRBV6-5,many
CASSRVGSSGNTIYF,TGTGCCAGCAGTCGAGTGGGTTCCTCTGGAAACACCATATATTTT,TRBJ1-3,-,TRBV6-1,-
CASSAASQPQHF,TGTGCCAGCAGTGCCGCGAGTCAGCCCCAGCATTTT,TRBJ1-5,-,TRBV28,-
CASSALAGVDTQYF,TGTGCCAGCAGTGCCCTAGCGGGGGTGGATACGCAGTATTTT,TRBJ2-3,TRBD2,TRBV2,-
CASSQGRSSSPLHF,TGTGCCAGCAGCCAAGGACGGTCCAGTTCACCCCTCCACTTT,TRBJ1-6,-,TRBV4-2,many
CAIRGPGELFF,TGTGCCATCAGGGGGCCCGGGGAGCTGTTTTTT,TRBJ2-2,-,TRBV10-3,few
CASSQALVTWYEQFF,TGCGCCAGCAGCCAAGCACTAGTTACTTGGTATGAGCAGTTCTTC,TRBJ2-1,-,TRBV4-1,few
CASSVGGLTGGGYTF,TGTGCCAGCAGCGTGGGCGGTCTGACAGGGGGTGGCTACACCTTC,TRBJ1-2,TRBD1,TRBV9,few
CASSRGGEDTEAFF,TGCGCCAGCAGCCGTGGGGGCGAGGACACTGAAGCTTTCTTT,TRBJ1-1,-,TRBV4-1,-
CASRRAGSTGELFF,TGTGCCAGCCGTCGTGCAGGAAGCACCGGGGAGCTGTTTTTT,TRBJ2-2,-,TRBV6-2/TRBV6-3,-
CASSPGTTQETQYF,TGTGCCAGCAGTCCCGGGACTACCCAAGAGACCCAGTACTTC,TRBJ2-5,TRBD2,TRBV27,few
CSAKARGNIQYF,TGCAGTGCTAAGGCCAGGGGAAACATTCAGTACTTC,TRBJ2-4,-,TRBV20-1,-
CASSPGGDWDIQYF,TGTGCCAGCAGCCCCGGGGGGGATTGGGACATTCAGTACTTC,TRBJ2-4,TRBD2,TRBV6-5,many
CASRGETQYF,TGTGCCAGCAGGGGAGAGACCCAGTACTTC,TRBJ2-5,-,TRBV21-1,-
CASSLWETAQNIQYF,TGTGCCAGCAGCCTCTGGGAAACAGCTCAAAACATTCAGTACTTC,TRBJ2-4,-,TRBV3-1,once
CASSDGTSGSEQFF,TGTGCCAGCAGTGACGGGACTAGCGGGAGTGAGCAGTTCTTC,TRBJ2-1,TRBD2,TRBV6-4,many
CASSVPGQKGNEQFF,TGTGCCAGCAGCGTCCCGGGCCAAAAGGGGAATGAGCAGTTCTTC,TRBJ2-1,-,TRBV7-2,-
CASSLGTPLSTDTQYF,TGCGCCAGCAGCCTCGGGACTCCCCTTAGCACAGATACGCAGTATTTT,TRBJ2-3,-,TRBV4-3,many
CASSYSGRTYEQYF,TGTGCCAGCAGTTACTCGGGCAGGACCTACGAGCAGTACTTC,TRBJ2-7,-,TRBV6-5,-
CASSGGGYGPQHF,TGTGCCAGCAGTGGAGGCGGTTACGGGCCCCAGCATTTT,TRBJ1-5,-,TRBV25-1,few
CASSGRLSGELFF,TGTGCCAGCAGTGGGCGACTGTCTGGGGAGCTGTTTTTT,TRBJ2-2,-,TRBV6-1,-